One TCR beta chain is described in this entry. Its antigen is unidentified. The record originates from a study of cytomegalovirus exposure and HLA in healthy donors. About the research overall: Genotyping of roughly 400 donors showed that roughly 80% belonged to the Caucasian-associated ancestry cluster.

Findings and caveats of the study: The likely explanation for a cluster of highly shared sequence variants was sequencing artifact. Productive rates of about 90% or about 30% were seen for most TCR beta V segments in an earlier analysis.

13 Jbeta primers and 60 Vbeta primers were used for the PCR. The assay was immunoSEQ multiplex PCR, and TCRdb's table has in-frame clones only and misses some. The data hold about 180,000 clones, with 82% observed a single time. The V gene end was trimmed by 8 bases and the J gene end by 3 bases; junction bases not matched to a gene: 4. The CDR3 spans 12 residues. Germline-derived CDR1 and CDR2 are SNHLY and FYNNEI. The V call is TRBV2, the J call TRBJ2-7, with 7 bases identical to TRBD1. This sequence was found in a man aged 35-49 years in good health and CMV-seronegative. Sequencing was done on a sample of PBMCs. The CDR3, as DNA: TGTGCCAGCGGGACAGAATACTACGAGCAGTACTTC. It is translated as CASGTEYYEQYF.